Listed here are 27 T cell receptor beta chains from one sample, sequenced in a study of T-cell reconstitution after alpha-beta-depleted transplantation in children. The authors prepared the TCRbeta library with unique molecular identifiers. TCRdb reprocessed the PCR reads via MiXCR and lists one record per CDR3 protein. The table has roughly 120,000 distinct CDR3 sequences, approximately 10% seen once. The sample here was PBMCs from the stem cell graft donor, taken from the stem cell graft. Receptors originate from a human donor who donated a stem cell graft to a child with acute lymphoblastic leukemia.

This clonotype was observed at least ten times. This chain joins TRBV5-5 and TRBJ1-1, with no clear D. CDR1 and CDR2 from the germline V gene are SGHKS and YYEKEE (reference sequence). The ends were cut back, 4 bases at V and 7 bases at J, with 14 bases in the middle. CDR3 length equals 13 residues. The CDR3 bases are TGTGCCAGCAGCGACGGTTTCGAAAATGAAGCTTTCTTT. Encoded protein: CASSDGFENEAFF.

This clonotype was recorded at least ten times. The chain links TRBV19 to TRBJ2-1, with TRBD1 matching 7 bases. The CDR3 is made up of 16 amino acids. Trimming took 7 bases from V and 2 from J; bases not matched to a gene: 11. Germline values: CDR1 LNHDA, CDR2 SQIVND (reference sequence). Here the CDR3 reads CASIPTGTATYNEQFF. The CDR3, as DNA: TGTGCCAGTATCCCAACCGGGACAGCTACCTACAATGAGCAGTTCTTC.

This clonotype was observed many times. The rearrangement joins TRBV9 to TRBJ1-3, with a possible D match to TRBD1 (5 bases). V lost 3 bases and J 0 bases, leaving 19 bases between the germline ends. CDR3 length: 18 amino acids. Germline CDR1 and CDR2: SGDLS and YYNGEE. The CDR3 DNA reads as TGTGCCAGCAGCGCGGCGGGGGGACTCATGAGCTCTGGAAACACCATATATTTT. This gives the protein CASSAAGGLMSSGNTIYF. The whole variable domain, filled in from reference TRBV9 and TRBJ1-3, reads DSGVTQTPKHLITATGQRVTLRCSPRSGDLSVYWYQQSLDQGLQFLIQYYNGEERAKGNILERFSAQQFPDLHSELNLSSLELGDSALYFCASSAAGGLMSSGNTIYFGEGSWLTVV.

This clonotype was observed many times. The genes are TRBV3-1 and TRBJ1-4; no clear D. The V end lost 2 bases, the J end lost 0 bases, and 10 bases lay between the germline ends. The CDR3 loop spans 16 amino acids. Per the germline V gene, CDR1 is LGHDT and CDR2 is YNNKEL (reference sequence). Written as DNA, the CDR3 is TGTGCCAGCAGCCAAAGCGGCAGATCAACTAATGAAAAACTGTTTTTT. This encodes CASSQSGRSTNEKLFF.

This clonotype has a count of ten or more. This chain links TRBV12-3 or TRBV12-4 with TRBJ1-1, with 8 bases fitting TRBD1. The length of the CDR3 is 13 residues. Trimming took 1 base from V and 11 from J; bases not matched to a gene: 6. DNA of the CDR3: TGTGCCAGCAGTTTAGGGACGGACAGGGAGGCTTTCTTT. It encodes CASSLGTDREAFF.

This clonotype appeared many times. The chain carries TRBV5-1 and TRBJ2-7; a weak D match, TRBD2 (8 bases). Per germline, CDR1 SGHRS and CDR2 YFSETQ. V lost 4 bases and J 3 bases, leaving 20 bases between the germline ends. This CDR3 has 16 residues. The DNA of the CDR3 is TGCGCCAGCAGCCGAGGGGGCGGGGGGCCGAACTACGAGCAGTACTTC. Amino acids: CASSRGGGGPNYEQYF.

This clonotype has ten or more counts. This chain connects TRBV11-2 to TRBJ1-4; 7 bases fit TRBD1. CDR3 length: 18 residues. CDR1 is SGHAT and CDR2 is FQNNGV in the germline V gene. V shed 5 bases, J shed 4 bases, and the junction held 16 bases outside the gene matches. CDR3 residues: CASSNLTGWGALNEKLFF. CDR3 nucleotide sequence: TGTGCCAGCAGCAATCTGACAGGGTGGGGGGCTCTTAATGAAAAACTGTTTTTT. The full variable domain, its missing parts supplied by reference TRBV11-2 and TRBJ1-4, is EAGVAQSPRYKIIEKRQSVAFWCNPISGHATLYWYQQILGQGPKLLIQFQNNGVVDDSQLPKDRFSAERLKGVDSTLKIQPAKLEDSAVYLCASSNLTGWGALNEKLFFGSGTQLSVL.

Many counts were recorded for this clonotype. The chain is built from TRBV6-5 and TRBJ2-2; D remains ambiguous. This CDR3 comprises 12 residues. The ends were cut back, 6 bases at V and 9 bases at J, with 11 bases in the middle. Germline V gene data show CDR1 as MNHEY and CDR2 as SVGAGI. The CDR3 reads CASSGRGRELFF. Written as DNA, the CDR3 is TGTGCCAGCAGCGGTAGAGGACGGGAGCTGTTTTTT.

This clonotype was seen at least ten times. The CDR3 spells CASSPLDREGNTIYF. CDR3 DNA sequence: TGTGCCAGCTCACCATTGGACAGGGAAGGAAACACCATATATTTT. V and J are TRBV18 and TRBJ1-3, with 8 bases that match TRBD1. CDR1 KGHSH and CDR2 LQKENI come from the germline V gene. V gave up 2 bases and J gave up 4 bases; unmatched junction bases: 4. The CDR3 runs 15 residues.

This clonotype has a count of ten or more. CDR3 in amino acids: CASSLKGTATNEKLFF. Here the CDR3 DNA reads TGTGCCAGCAGCCTTAAAGGCACAGCAACTAATGAAAAACTGTTTTTT. This sequence joins TRBV4-2 and TRBJ1-4, with D hard to call. The CDR3 spans 16 residues. Germline lookup yields CDR1 LGHNA and CDR2 YNFKEQ. Trimming stripped 4 bases from V and 0 bases from J, with 12 bases between.

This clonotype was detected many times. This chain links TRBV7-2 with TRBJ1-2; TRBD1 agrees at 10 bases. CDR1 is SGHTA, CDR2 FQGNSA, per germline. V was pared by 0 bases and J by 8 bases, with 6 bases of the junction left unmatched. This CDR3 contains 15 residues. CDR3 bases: TGTGCCAGCAGCTTAGCGATTAGGACAGGGGGAGGCTACACCTTC. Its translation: CASSLAIRTGGGYTF.

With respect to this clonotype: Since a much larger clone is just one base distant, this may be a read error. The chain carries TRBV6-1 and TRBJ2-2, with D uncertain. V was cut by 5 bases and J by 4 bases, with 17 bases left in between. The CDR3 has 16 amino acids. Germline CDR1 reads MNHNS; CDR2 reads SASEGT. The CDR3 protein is CASSPSPLSSTGELFF. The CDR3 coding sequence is TGTGCCAGCAGTCCGAGCCCCTTGTCGAGCACCGGGGAGCTGTTTTTT.

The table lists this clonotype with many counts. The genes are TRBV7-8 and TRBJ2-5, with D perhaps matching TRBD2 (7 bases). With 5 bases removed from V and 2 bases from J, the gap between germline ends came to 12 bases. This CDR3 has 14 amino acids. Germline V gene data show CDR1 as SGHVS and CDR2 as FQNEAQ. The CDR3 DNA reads TGTGCCAGCAGCCGAGGGGGAGGGCAAGAGACCCAGTACTTC. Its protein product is CASSRGGGQETQYF.

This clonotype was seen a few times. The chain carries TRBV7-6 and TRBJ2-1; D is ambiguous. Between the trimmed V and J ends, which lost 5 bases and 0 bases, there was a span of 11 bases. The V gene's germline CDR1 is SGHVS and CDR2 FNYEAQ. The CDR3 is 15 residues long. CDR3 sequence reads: CASSLRPRSYNEQFF. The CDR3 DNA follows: TGTGCCAGCAGCCTCAGACCGCGCTCCTACAATGAGCAGTTCTTC.

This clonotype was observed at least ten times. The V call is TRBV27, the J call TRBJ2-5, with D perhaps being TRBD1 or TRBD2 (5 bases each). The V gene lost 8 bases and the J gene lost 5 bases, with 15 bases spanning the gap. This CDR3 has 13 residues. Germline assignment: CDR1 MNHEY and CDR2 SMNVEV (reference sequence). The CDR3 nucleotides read TGTGCCAGCTCTGGGACCGAGTCGGAGACCCAGTACTTC. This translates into CASSGTESETQYF.

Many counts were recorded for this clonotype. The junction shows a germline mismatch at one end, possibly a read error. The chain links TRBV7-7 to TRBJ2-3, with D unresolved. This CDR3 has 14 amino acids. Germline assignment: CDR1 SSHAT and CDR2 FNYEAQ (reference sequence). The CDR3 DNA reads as TGTGCTAGCAGCTCCTCCCTGAGGACAGATACGCAGTATTTT. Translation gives CASSSSLRTDTQYF.

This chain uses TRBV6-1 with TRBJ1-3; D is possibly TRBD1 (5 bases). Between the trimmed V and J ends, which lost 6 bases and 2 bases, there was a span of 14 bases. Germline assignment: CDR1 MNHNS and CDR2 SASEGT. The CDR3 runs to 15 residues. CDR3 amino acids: CASRPASGAGNTIYF. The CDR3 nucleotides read TGTGCCAGCAGACCAGCGTCGGGGGCTGGAAACACCATATATTTT.

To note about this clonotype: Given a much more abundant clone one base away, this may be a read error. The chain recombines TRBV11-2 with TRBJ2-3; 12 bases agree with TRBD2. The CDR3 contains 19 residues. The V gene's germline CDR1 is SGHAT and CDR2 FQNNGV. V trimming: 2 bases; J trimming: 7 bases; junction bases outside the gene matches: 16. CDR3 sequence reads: CASSLTGDPSGRAPNTQYF. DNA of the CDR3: TGTGCCAGCAGCTTAACCGGGGACCCTAGCGGGAGGGCCCCGAATACGCAGTATTTT.

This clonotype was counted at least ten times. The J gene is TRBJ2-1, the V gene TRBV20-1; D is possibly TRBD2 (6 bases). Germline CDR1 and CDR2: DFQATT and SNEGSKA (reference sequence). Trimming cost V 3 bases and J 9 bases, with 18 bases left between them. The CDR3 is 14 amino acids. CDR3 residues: CSARGVLGGTEQFF. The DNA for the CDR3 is TGCAGTGCTAGGGGAGTTCTGGGGGGAACTGAGCAGTTCTTC.

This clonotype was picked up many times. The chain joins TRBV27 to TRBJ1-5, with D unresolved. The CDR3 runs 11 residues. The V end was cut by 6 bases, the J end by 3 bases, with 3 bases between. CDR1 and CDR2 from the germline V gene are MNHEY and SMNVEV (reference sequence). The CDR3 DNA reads TGTGCCAGCAGGACCAATCAGCCCCAGCATTTT. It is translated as CASRTNQPQHF.

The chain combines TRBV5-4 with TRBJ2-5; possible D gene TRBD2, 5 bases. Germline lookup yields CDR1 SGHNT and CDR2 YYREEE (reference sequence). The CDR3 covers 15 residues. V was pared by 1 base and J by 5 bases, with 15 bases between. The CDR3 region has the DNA TGTGCCAGCAGCTTGTTCGAGGTCGGGAAGGAGACCCAGTACTTC. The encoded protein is CASSLFEVGKETQYF.

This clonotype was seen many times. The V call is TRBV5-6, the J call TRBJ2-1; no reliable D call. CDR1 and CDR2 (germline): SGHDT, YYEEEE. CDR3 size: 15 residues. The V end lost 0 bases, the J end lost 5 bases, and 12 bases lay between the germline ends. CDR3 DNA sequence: TGTGCCAGCAGCTTGGGGCCTAGGGAAAACAATGAGCAGTTCTTC. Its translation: CASSLGPRENNEQFF.

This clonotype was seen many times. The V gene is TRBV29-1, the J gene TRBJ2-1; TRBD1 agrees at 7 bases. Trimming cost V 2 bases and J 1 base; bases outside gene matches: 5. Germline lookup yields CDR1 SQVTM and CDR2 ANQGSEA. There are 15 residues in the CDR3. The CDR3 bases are TGCAGCGTTGAATCGATGACAGGGTCCTACAATGAGCAGTTCTTC. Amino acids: CSVESMTGSYNEQFF.

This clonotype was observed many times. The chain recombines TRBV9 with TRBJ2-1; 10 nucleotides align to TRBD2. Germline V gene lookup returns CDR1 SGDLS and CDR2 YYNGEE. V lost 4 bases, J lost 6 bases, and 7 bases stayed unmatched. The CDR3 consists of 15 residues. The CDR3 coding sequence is TGTGCCAGCAGCTCGAGCGGGGGGGCCGGCAATGAGCAGTTCTTC. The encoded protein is CASSSSGGAGNEQFF.

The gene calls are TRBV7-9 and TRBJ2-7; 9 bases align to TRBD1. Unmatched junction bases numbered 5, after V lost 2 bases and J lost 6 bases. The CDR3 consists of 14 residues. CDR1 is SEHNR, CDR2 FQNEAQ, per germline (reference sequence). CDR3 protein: CASSLIGTGPEQYF. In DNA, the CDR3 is TGTGCCAGCAGCTTAATCGGGACAGGGCCCGAGCAGTACTTC.

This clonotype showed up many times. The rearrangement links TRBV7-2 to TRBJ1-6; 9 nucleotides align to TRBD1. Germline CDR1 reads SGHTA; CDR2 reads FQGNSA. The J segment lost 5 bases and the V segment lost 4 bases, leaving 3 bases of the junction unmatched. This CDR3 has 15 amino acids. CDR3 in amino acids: CASSSQGANNSPLHF. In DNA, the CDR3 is TGTGCCAGCAGCTCACAGGGGGCGAATAATTCACCCCTCCACTTT.

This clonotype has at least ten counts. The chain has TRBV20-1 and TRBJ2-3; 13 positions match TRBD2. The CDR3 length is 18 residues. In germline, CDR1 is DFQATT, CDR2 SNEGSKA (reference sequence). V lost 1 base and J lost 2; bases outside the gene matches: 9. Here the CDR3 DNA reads TGCAGTGCTAGAGCCCCCCTAACTAGCGGGGGGGCCACAGATACGCAGTATTTT. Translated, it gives CSARAPLTSGGATDTQYF.